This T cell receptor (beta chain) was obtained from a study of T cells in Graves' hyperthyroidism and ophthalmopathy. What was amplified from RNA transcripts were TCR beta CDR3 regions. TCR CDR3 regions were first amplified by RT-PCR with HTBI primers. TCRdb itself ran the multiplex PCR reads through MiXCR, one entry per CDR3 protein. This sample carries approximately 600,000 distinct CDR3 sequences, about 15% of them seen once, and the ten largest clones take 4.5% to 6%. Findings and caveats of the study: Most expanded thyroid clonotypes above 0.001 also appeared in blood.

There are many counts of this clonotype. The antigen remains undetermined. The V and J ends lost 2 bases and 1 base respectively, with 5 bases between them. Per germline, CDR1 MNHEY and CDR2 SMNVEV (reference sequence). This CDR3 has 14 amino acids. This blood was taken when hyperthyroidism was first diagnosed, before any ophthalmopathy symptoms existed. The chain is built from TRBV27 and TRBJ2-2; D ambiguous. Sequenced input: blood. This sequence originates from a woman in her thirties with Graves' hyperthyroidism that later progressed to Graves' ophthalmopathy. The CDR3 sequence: CASSLIRNTGELFF. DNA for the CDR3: TGTGCCAGCAGTTTAATCCGGAACACCGGGGAGCTGTTTTTT.